This T cell receptor (beta chain) was profiled in a study of blood T cell repertoires in COVID-19. Study details: Samples came from the United States, Italy and Spain, spanning acute and convalescent COVID-19. Sample material is recorded as cDNA or gDNA derived from T cells, B-cell-depleted T cells, or PBMCs.

This CDR3 has 20 amino acids. In the original analysis: Using reference gene primer amplification, nucleated cell counts were estimated. Sequenced by immunoSEQ multiplex PCR; TCRdb stores in-frame clones only, minus some. V, J and clone size are taken as reported in that table, and D and trimming were inferred from the DNA itself. The data contain approximately 180,000 clones, roughly nine tenths of them singletons. The gene calls are TRBV21-1 and TRBJ2-4; the table's D call of TRBD1 was not tested on the DNA. TRBV21-1 is a known pseudogene. The specimen was peripheral blood. The clonotype comes from a man aged 55 to 70 with active or convalescent COVID-19. Here the CDR3 reads CASSQSIRSGTGVDKNIQYF. CDR3 sequence (DNA): TGTGCCAGCAGCCAAAGTATCCGCTCCGGGACAGGGGTGGACAAAAACATTCAGTACTTC.